This T cell receptor beta chain was retrieved from a study of blood T cell repertoires in COVID-19. Overall study context: The analysed material was cDNA or gDNA that came from T cells, B-cell-depleted T cells, or PBMCs.

This CDR3 is 17 amino acids long. From germline, CDR1 is SGDLS and CDR2 YYNGEE. V gave up 4 bases and J gave up 6 bases; unmatched junction bases: 11. The authors' processing: Nucleated cell counts were estimated from reference gene primer amplification. The protocol was immunoSEQ multiplex PCR, while the TCRdb copy is restricted to in-frame clones and leaves out a portion. V, J and clone size reflect that table, while D and trimming were determined from the DNA. Of some 110,000 clones in the sample, 70% to 90% were seen once. The origin of this receptor is a man aged 65 to 79 who had recovered from COVID-19. The V gene is TRBV9, the J gene TRBJ2-2; 11 positions agree with TRBD2. The sample taken for sequencing was peripheral blood. The CDR3 bases are TGTGCCAGCAGCTTCAGCACCGGGACTAGCGGTTCCGGGGAGCTGTTTTTT. Protein product: CASSFSTGTSGSGELFF. Complete variable domain (other parts from reference TRBV9 and TRBJ2-2): DSGVTQTPKHLITATGQRVTLRCSPRSGDLSVYWYQQSLDQGLQFLIQYYNGEERAKGNILERFSAQQFPDLHSELNLSSLELGDSALYFCASSFSTGTSGSGELFFGEGSRLTVL.